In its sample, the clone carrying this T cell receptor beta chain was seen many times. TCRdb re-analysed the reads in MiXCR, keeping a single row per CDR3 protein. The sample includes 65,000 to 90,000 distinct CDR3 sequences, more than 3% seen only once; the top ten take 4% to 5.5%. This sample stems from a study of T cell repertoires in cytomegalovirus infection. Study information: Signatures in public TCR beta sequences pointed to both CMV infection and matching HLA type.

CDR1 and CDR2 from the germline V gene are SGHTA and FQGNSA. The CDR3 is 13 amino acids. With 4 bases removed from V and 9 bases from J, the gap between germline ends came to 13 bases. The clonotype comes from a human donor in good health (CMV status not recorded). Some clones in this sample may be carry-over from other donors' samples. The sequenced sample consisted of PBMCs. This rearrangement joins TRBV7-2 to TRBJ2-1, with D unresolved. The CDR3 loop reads CASSSRRWGEQFF. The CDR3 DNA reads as TGTGCCAGCAGCTCGCGACGCTGGGGTGAGCAGTTCTTC.